Presented here are 8 T cell receptor beta chains from one specimen sequenced in a study of beta chain features in type 1 diabetes. Findings of the study overall: TCRB CDR3 length was moderately but significantly reduced in all four CD4+ subsets of Type 1 diabetes patients.

The entirety of the isolated RNA underwent reverse transcription, so expressed TCRB transcripts were sequenced. Sequencing used immunoSEQ multiplex PCR; TCRdb keeps in-frame clones, though not all of them. Altogether about 240,000 clones are present, roughly 13% being singletons, with the ten largest covering approximately 0.021%. These TCRs' antigens remain unknown. The specimen was naive CD4+ T cells from blood. Every receptor here comes from a man between 25 and 39 years old with type 1 diabetes.

This clone was picked up a small number of times. The J gene is TRBJ2-3, the V gene TRBV9; 8 nucleotides line up with TRBD2. The CDR3 is 15 amino acids. CDR1 and CDR2 (germline): SGDLS, YYNGEE. Trimming took 4 bases from V and 4 from J; bases not matched to a gene: 8. The chain's CDR3 is CASSFTGTRSDTQYF. Here the CDR3 DNA reads TGTGCCAGCAGCTTCACCGGGACTAGGTCAGATACGCAGTATTTT.

This chain joins TRBV4-1 and TRBJ1-4; no reliable D call. The length of the CDR3 is 16 residues. V gave up 0 bases and J gave up 0 bases, with 8 bases separating them. The germline V gene encodes CDR1 MGHRA and CDR2 YSYEKL. This CDR3 is CASSQEGTATNEKLFF. DNA for the CDR3: TGCGCCAGCAGCCAAGAGGGCACAGCAACTAATGAAAAACTGTTTTTT.

The DNA for the CDR3 is TGTGCCAGCAGTTTACGTGGGCCCTACTATGGCTACACCTTC. Amino acid sequence: CASSLRGPYYGYTF. The chain recombines TRBV27 with TRBJ1-2; unclear D gene. Trimming pared 2 bases from V and 3 bases from J, leaving 10 bases between. Germline values: CDR1 MNHEY, CDR2 SMNVEV (reference sequence). The CDR3 has 14 residues.

In this sample, this clone turned up a few times. The chain recombines TRBV5-1 with TRBJ2-5; 11 bases fit TRBD1. With V trimmed by 4 bases and J by 3 bases, 5 bases remained unmatched. The length of the CDR3 is 15 residues. Germline loops: CDR1 SGHRS, CDR2 YFSETQ. CDR3 DNA: TGCGCCAGCAGCCTGGGGGACAGGGGGAAAGAGACCCAGTACTTC. This translates into CASSLGDRGKETQYF.

The CDR3 DNA follows: TGTGCCAGCAGCTTCCGACTAGCGGAGGGCAATGAGCAGTTCTTC. This encodes CASSFRLAEGNEQFF. The V and J genes are TRBV9 and TRBJ2-1; 9 nucleotides agree with TRBD2. The CDR3 runs 15 residues. V trimming: 4 bases; J trimming: 6 bases; junction bases outside the gene matches: 8. The germline CDR1 and CDR2 sequences are SGDLS and YYNGEE.

The table lists this clone with a few counts. The rearrangement uses TRBV5-4 and TRBJ2-2; tentatively, D is TRBD1 (5 bases). The CDR3 contains 16 residues. Germline V gives CDR1 SGHNT, CDR2 YYREEE (reference sequence). The ends were cut back, 4 bases at V and 0 bases at J, with 13 bases in the middle. CDR3 sequence: CASSLIRAPNTGELFF. CDR3 DNA: TGTGCCAGCAGCCTTATCAGGGCCCCGAACACCGGGGAGCTGTTTTTT. Complete variable domain (other parts from reference TRBV5-4 and TRBJ2-2): ETGVTQSPTHLIKTRGQQVTLRCSSQSGHNTVSWYQQALGQGPQFIFQYYREEENGRGNFPPRFSGLQFPNYSSELNVNALELDDSALYLCASSLIRAPNTGELFFGEGSRLTVL.

V is TRBV5-1 and J is TRBJ2-5, with 8 bases lining up with TRBD1. Germline trimming cut 4 bases from V and 5 bases from J; bases unmatched to any gene: 10. Per the germline V gene, CDR1 is SGHRS and CDR2 is YFSETQ. This CDR3 is 15 amino acids long. The CDR3 DNA is TGCGCCAGCAGCAACCAAGACAGGGGCGGGGAGACCCAGTACTTC. Its protein product is CASSNQDRGGETQYF.

The chain recombines TRBV10-3 with TRBJ1-1; no firm D call. CDR3 length equals 12 residues. Trimming shortened V by 3 bases and J by 4 bases, and 6 bases separated the two germline ends. Germline V gene data show CDR1 as ENHRY and CDR2 as SYGVKD. The DNA for the CDR3 is TGTGCCATCAGTGACCGAGGCACTGAAGCTTTCTTT. Translation: CAISDRGTEAFF.